Following are 8 T cell receptor beta chains from one sample sequenced in a study of graft-versus-host responses after intestinal transplantation. Produced via immunoSEQ multiplex PCR; TCRdb's table is partial and in-frame only. Seen here are 29,000 or so clones, about 90% observed once, and the top ten hold 11%. The material was PBMCs, obtained around 62 weeks after intestinal transplantation. These receptor sequences come from a human patient who received an intestinal transplant, so some T cells may come from the graft donor.

This clone has just a few counts. The DNA of the CDR3 is TGCGCCAGCAGCCAAGGGGGCCAGGGTGGGGGGACCCAGTACTTC. Translation: CASSQGGQGGGTQYF. The chain carries TRBV4-1 and TRBJ2-5; tentatively, D is TRBD1 or TRBD2 (5 bases each). Germline V gene sequence: CDR1 MGHRA, CDR2 YSYEKL. This CDR3 region has 15 residues. Trimming removed 1 base from V and 7 bases from J, with 16 bases in between.

The chain joins TRBV6-1 to TRBJ2-1; D not resolved. CDR1 and CDR2 (germline): MNHNS, SASEGT. This CDR3 has 13 residues. Trimming removed 10 bases from V and 6 bases from J, with 16 bases in between. DNA of the CDR3: TGTGCCATTTCCCGCCGGACCAGCAATGAGCAGTTCTTC. Amino acid sequence: CAISRRTSNEQFF.

This clone has more than one count but fewer than ten. For the CDR3, the DNA is TGTGCCAGCAAGCAGGGGGCGGGAAATCAGCCCCAGCATTTT. It codes for CASKQGAGNQPQHF. The chain uses TRBV28 and TRBJ1-5; 8 nucleotides line up with TRBD1. With 7 bases clipped from V and 4 bases from J, the junction kept 6 bases outside the gene matches. CDR1 and CDR2 (germline): MDHEN, SYDVKM. CDR3 length equals 14 residues.

This chain links TRBV14 with TRBJ2-1, with D perhaps given as TRBD1 or TRBD2 (5 bases each). The CDR3 has 16 residues. Trimming cost V 4 bases and J 5 bases, with 18 bases left between them. Per the germline V gene, CDR1 is SGHDN and CDR2 is FVKESK. Written as DNA, the CDR3 is TGTGCCAGCAGCCGTGACGTGGCTGGGGGAGACAATGAGCAGTTCTTC. Its protein product is CASSRDVAGGDNEQFF.

The gene calls are TRBV13 and TRBJ2-3; 11 bases are a match to TRBD2. J was trimmed by 5 bases and V by 4 bases; bases with no gene match: 8. The germline V gene has CDR1 PRHDT and CDR2 FYEKMQ (reference sequence). The CDR3 is made up of 16 amino acids. CDR3 DNA: TGTGCCAGCAGCTCCTTAGCGGGAGGGCCGATAGATACGCAGTATTTT. It encodes CASSSLAGGPIDTQYF.

In its sample, this clone was seen a few times. This chain links TRBV19 with TRBJ2-6; perhaps TRBD1 as D (5 bases). Germline values: CDR1 LNHDA, CDR2 SQIVND (reference sequence). V lost 7 bases, J lost 0 bases, and 7 bases lay in between. This CDR3 contains 14 residues. CDR3 in DNA: TGTGCCAGTAATGGGGCCTCTGGGGCCAACGTCCTGACTTTC. This sequence encodes CASNGASGANVLTF.

CDR3 in amino acids: CASRRAGTDTQYF. CDR3 nucleotide sequence: TGTGCCAGCAGGAGGGCCGGGACAGATACGCAGTATTTT. The chain links TRBV6-1 to TRBJ2-3; TRBD2 is a possible D gene (5 bases). V was trimmed by 6 bases and J by 3 bases, leaving 10 bases between them. Germline V gene lookup returns CDR1 MNHNS and CDR2 SASEGT. The CDR3 runs to 13 residues.

The chain is built from TRBV2 and TRBJ1-2; 8 bases are shared with TRBD1. V shed 6 bases and J 8 bases; nucleotides not matched to a gene: 17. This CDR3 has 16 residues. Germline lookup yields CDR1 SNHLY and CDR2 FYNNEI. This chain's CDR3 is CASRRDRTEVESGYTF. The CDR3 nucleotides are TGTGCCAGCAGGCGGGACAGGACGGAGGTAGAATCCGGCTACACCTTC.